Shown below are 14 T cell receptor beta chains from a single sample sequenced in a study of blood T cell repertoires in COVID-19. TCRdb's table, derived via immunoSEQ multiplex PCR, lists solely in-frame clones and lacks some. The repertoire consists of approximately 140,000 clones, with approximately 79% occurring once and the leading ten covering roughly 3.5%. The sample comprised peripheral blood. These TCRs come from a man in his fifties or sixties with acute or convalescent COVID-19.

This chain uses TRBV19 with TRBJ2-2; TRBD2 matches 8 bases. Trimming took 7 bases from V and 1 from J; bases not matched to a gene: 11. The CDR3 has 17 residues. Germline-derived CDR1 and CDR2 are LNHDA and SQIVND (reference sequence). In nucleotides, the CDR3 is TGTGCCAGTATGGGTACGGGGGGGCTGTTGAACACCGGGGAGCTGTTTTTT. It is translated as CASMGTGGLLNTGELFF.

The rearrangement links TRBV19 to TRBJ2-7; maybe TRBD2 (6 bases). CDR1 LNHDA and CDR2 SQIVND come from the germline V gene (reference sequence). Trimming cost V 5 bases and J 7 bases, with 18 bases left between them. The CDR3 runs 14 residues. The CDR3 region is CASSDGGSATEQYF. The CDR3 DNA reads TGTGCCAGTAGTGACGGGGGTTCGGCTACGGAGCAGTACTTC.

This sequence joins TRBV19 and TRBJ1-5; 7 bases match TRBD1. This CDR3 comprises 18 residues. J was trimmed by 0 bases and V by 7 bases; bases with no gene match: 15. CDR1 and CDR2 (germline): LNHDA, SQIVND (reference sequence). The CDR3 loop is CASNRDSSTQYSNQPQHF. Here the CDR3 DNA reads TGTGCCAGTAATAGGGACAGCTCCACCCAATATAGCAATCAGCCCCAGCATTTT.

V and J are TRBV7-3 and TRBJ1-4; D gene ambiguous. The CDR3 consists of 11 residues. Germline V gene lookup returns CDR1 SGHTA and CDR2 FQGTGA. V was shortened by 5 bases and J by 13 bases, with 11 bases between the two germline ends. CDR3 sequence (DNA): TGTGCCAGCAGCGCCCTCTATGGACTGTTTTTT. This encodes CASSALYGLFF.

This clone came up a few times. The chain is built from TRBV9 and TRBJ1-4; TRBD1 agrees at 7 bases. This CDR3 is built from 15 residues. Trimming took 4 bases from V and 8 from J; bases not matched to a gene: 11. From germline, CDR1 is SGDLS and CDR2 YYNGEE. The DNA for the CDR3 is TGTGCCAGCAGCCTCCGGGAGGGGGCCTCCGAAAAACTGTTTTTT. It is translated as CASSLREGASEKLFF.

In this sample, this clone turned up a few times. CDR3 nucleotides: TGTGCCAGCAGCTTAAAAGGAGCCTACACTGAAGCTTTCTTT. This sequence encodes CASSLKGAYTEAFF. J is TRBJ1-1 and V is TRBV11-2; D not resolved. The CDR3 consists of 14 residues. Germline loops: CDR1 SGHAT, CDR2 FQNNGV. V lost 2 bases and J 3 bases, leaving 10 bases between the germline ends.

The chain carries TRBV7-2 and TRBJ2-7; D is ambiguous. The CDR3 length is 14 residues. From germline, CDR1 is SGHTA and CDR2 FQGNSA. Trimming removed 5 bases at V and 5 bases at J, with 16 bases between. Here the CDR3 reads CASSPLLTINEQYF. The CDR3 DNA is TGTGCCAGCAGCCCCCTGCTGACAATCAACGAGCAGTACTTC.

This clone appeared a few times. The J gene is TRBJ2-6, the V gene TRBV28, with 7 positions matching TRBD1. The CDR3 contains 18 residues. V was clipped by 3 bases and J by 4 bases; unmatched bases: 12. CDR1 and CDR2 (germline): MDHEN, SYDVKM. The CDR3 loop reads CASSFVGAGGIGANVLTF. The CDR3 nucleotides are TGTGCCAGCAGTTTTGTAGGGGCAGGGGGAATCGGGGCCAACGTCCTGACTTTC.

Here the CDR3 reads CASTATTDTQYF. CDR3 nucleotide sequence: TGTGCCAGCACCGCTACGACAGATACGCAGTATTTT. This sequence joins TRBV28 and TRBJ2-3; D not certain. Germline V gene lookup returns CDR1 MDHEN and CDR2 SYDVKM. V lost 7 bases, J lost 3 bases, and 8 bases lay in between. This CDR3 spans 12 amino acids. Together with reference TRBV28 and TRBJ2-3, the CDR3 gives the full variable domain: DVKVTQSSRYLVKRTGEKVFLECVQDMDHENMFWYRQDPGLGLRLIYFSYDVKMKEKGDIPEGYSVSREKKERFSLILESASTNQTSMYLCASTATTDTQYFGPGTRLTVL.

This clone appeared a single time. The genes are TRBV4-1 and TRBJ1-2, with 8 bases that match TRBD1. Germline CDR1 and CDR2: MGHRA and YSYEKL. With V trimmed by 0 bases and J by 6 bases, 6 bases remained unmatched. The CDR3 runs to 15 residues. The CDR3 nucleotides are TGCGCCAGCAGCCAAGAGGTCAGGGGGCAGAATGGCTACACCTTC. The encoded protein is CASSQEVRGQNGYTF.

The V gene is TRBV28, the J gene TRBJ1-1, with D unresolved. The V end lost 7 bases, the J end lost 0 bases, and 9 bases lay between the germline ends. In germline, CDR1 is MDHEN, CDR2 SYDVKM. The CDR3 is 13 residues long. The CDR3 DNA reads as TGTGCCAGCACCCTGGGAGTGAACACTGAAGCTTTCTTT. Translation gives CASTLGVNTEAFF.

This chain uses TRBV30 with TRBJ1-4; TRBD1 matches at 10 bases. Trimming cost V 3 bases and J 7 bases; bases outside gene matches: 8. CDR1 is GTSNPN, CDR2 SVGIG, per germline (reference sequence). The CDR3 contains 15 residues. The CDR3 here is CAWSDRDRGREKLFF. DNA for the CDR3: TGTGCCTGGAGCGATCGTGACAGGGGGCGTGAAAAACTGTTTTTT.

The rearrangement joins TRBV25-1 to TRBJ1-5, with D perhaps matching TRBD1 (6 bases). The V and J ends lost 6 bases and 3 bases respectively, with 12 bases between them. CDR1 and CDR2 from the germline V gene are MGHDK and SYGVNS. This CDR3 has 14 residues. CDR3 sequence (DNA): TGTGCCAGCAGAGAGACAGGATTCAATCAGCCCCAGCATTTT. It translates to CASRETGFNQPQHF.

J is TRBJ2-7 and V is TRBV7-2; 12 nucleotides agree with TRBD2. Germline V gives CDR1 SGHTA, CDR2 FQGNSA. The trim removed 0 bases at V and 2 bases at J, leaving 5 bases unmatched. CDR3 length equals 17 residues. The CDR3 sequence: CASSLAILAGGTYEQYF. In DNA, the CDR3 is TGTGCCAGCAGCTTAGCCATACTAGCGGGAGGCACCTACGAGCAGTACTTC. Complete variable domain (other parts from reference TRBV7-2 and TRBJ2-7): GAGVSQSPSNKVTEKGKDVELRCDPISGHTALYWYRQSLGQGLEFLIYFQGNSAPDKSGLPSDRFSAERTGGSVSTLTIQRTQQEDSAVYLCASSLAILAGGTYEQYFGPGTRLTVT.